This T cell receptor (beta chain) was recorded in a study of T cell responses to AZD1222 COVID-19 vaccine. Findings of the study overall: With two AZD1222 doses given, Spike-specific TCR breadth and depth both rose. Vaccine-associated CD4 TCRs spanned spike, dominant at 160-218 and 743-854. Baseline serology detected seropositivity in only five to seven AZD1222 recipients.

The protocol was immunoSEQ multiplex PCR, while the TCRdb copy is restricted to in-frame clones and leaves out a portion. In the table there are approximately 120,000 clones, 84% of which are singletons. On this clone itself: Its antigen is unidentified.

CDR3 length: 13 amino acids. Per the germline V gene, CDR1 is SGHTA and CDR2 is FQGNSA. Trimming shortened V by 5 bases and J by 7 bases, and 12 bases separated the two germline ends. The chain uses TRBV7-2 and TRBJ2-1; possibly TRBD2 for D (6 bases). The origin of this receptor is an adult who received the AZD1222 COVID-19 vaccine. Material: peripheral blood, obtained 28 days after the second AZD1222 dose. CDR3 DNA: TGTGCCAGCAGCCGGACTACGCCGAATGAGCAGTTCTTC. Translation: CASSRTTPNEQFF.